This TCR beta chain is from a study of T cells after posttransplantation cyclophosphamide. Study-level findings and limits: After PTCy, TRB diversity resembled that of CNI/methotrexate controls. Later post-transplant blood repertoires were often dominated by donor CD8+ memory clones. Blood and skin or GI T cell repertoires showed limited TRB overlap.

CDR1 is LNHDA, CDR2 SQIVND, per germline (reference sequence). The CDR3 is made up of 14 amino acids. V was pared by 6 bases and J by 2 bases, with 11 bases between. On the day of bone marrow donation, the related graft donor provided peripheral blood. In the case of this clone: Antigen unknown.

Clones were sequenced by immunoSEQ multiplex PCR, and TCRdb holds only the in-frame ones, with some missing. Of tens of thousands of clones listed, 85% to 95% are singletons. The chain combines TRBV19 with TRBJ1-5; no firm D call. The sequence came from a woman under 40 in good health and a related stem cell transplant donor. The sequenced material came from PBMCs. CDR3 sequence reads: CASSPNGGNQPQHF. In DNA, the CDR3 is TGTGCCAGTAGCCCGAATGGGGGCAATCAGCCCCAGCATTTT.